The 25 T cell receptor beta chains presented below share a single source sample, sequenced in a study of vaccination and CD4 T cells after COVID-19. CD4+ T cells that had been cultured provided DNA sequenced with the Oncomine TCR Beta short-read assay. TCRdb processed the PCR reads anew with MiXCR; each CDR3 protein has one entry. The table records roughly 13,000 distinct CDR3 sequences, roughly 74% of them present only once. No antigen is known for these receptors. Treatment specified: approximately nine-day PBMC culture with coronavirus spike peptide pools or control peptides (ViraFEST assay). Sequencing used CD4+ T cells from blood, cultured in vitro. The receptors derive from a human donor who had recovered from COVID-19.

The V gene is TRBV20-1, the J gene TRBJ2-7; 7 bases align to TRBD1. V lost 5 bases, J lost 3 bases, and 13 bases stayed unmatched. This CDR3 is built from 15 residues. Germline loops: CDR1 DFQATT, CDR2 SNEGSKA (reference sequence). Here the CDR3 DNA reads TGCAGTGCTCAAGGACAGGTTAAGGGGGACTACGAGCAGTACTTC. Residues: CSAQGQVKGDYEQYF.

The genes are TRBV12-3 or TRBV12-4 and TRBJ2-1, with 12 nucleotides matching TRBD2. The CDR3 consists of 16 residues. V was clipped by 9 bases and J by 4 bases; unmatched bases: 10. The chain's CDR3 is CASRFRTSGVYNEQFF. The CDR3, as DNA: TGTGCCAGTCGGTTCCGGACTAGCGGGGTATACAATGAGCAGTTCTTC.

The chain joins TRBV20-1 to TRBJ1-2; D not resolved. This CDR3 comprises 13 residues. The germline V gene encodes CDR1 DFQATT and CDR2 SNEGSKA (reference sequence). V was clipped by 3 bases and J by 7 bases, with 15 bases between them. The CDR3 region is CSARDVALGGYTF. In DNA, the CDR3 is TGCAGTGCTAGGGACGTGGCCTTGGGTGGCTACACCTTC.

The rearrangement uses TRBV19 and TRBJ2-5; 9 positions match TRBD1. J lost 1 base, V lost 1 base, and 10 bases had no gene match. The CDR3 contains 18 residues. Germline lookup yields CDR1 LNHDA and CDR2 SQIVND (reference sequence). The CDR3: CASSIVLPGQGIQETQYF. The CDR3 DNA reads TGTGCCAGTAGTATAGTCCTACCGGGACAGGGTATCCAAGAGACCCAGTACTTC.

This chain uses TRBV7-9 with TRBJ2-2; D gene ambiguous. CDR1 and CDR2 from the germline V gene are SEHNR and FQNEAQ (reference sequence). The CDR3 spans 14 residues. Trimming took off 1 base at V and 8 bases at J, with 11 bases between the two ends. The CDR3 DNA reads TGTGCCAGCAGCTTAGGTTATCCCGGTGGGGAGCTGTTTTTT. It is translated as CASSLGYPGGELFF.

In its sample, this clonotype was seen once. The V and J genes are TRBV19 and TRBJ1-5; TRBD1 agrees at 7 bases. CDR3 length: 15 amino acids. The germline CDR1 and CDR2 sequences are LNHDA and SQIVND (reference sequence). V was pared by 6 bases and J by 2 bases, with 7 bases of the junction left unmatched. The DNA for the CDR3 is TGTGCCAGTAGACGACAGGGTGGGGGCAATCAGCCCCAGCATTTT. Its protein is CASRRQGGGNQPQHF.

This clonotype has a handful of counts. The chain is built from TRBV21-1 and TRBJ2-3; the table assigns TRBD2, which was not confirmed against the DNA. TRBV21-1 is a listed pseudogene. The CDR3 spans 18 residues. This CDR3 reads CASSKVLAGSASTDTQYF. The CDR3, as DNA: TGTGCCAGCAGCAAAGTCCTAGCGGGATCGGCTAGCACAGATACGCAGTATTTT.

In its sample, this clonotype was seen a few times. V gene TRBV6-2 or TRBV6-3 combines with J gene TRBJ1-5; 7 bases are a match to TRBD1. CDR1 is MNHEY, CDR2 SVGEGT, per germline. The V gene end was trimmed by 0 bases and the J gene end by 2 bases; junction bases not matched to a gene: 10. The CDR3 extends over 18 amino acids. Written as DNA, the CDR3 is TGTGCCAGCAGTTACTCGACAGGGTCCCGGGTCGGCAATCAGCCCCAGCATTTT. This sequence encodes CASSYSTGSRVGNQPQHF.

In nucleotides, the CDR3 is TGTGCCAGCAGTTACTCTTATCTAGGGGCCTATGGCTACACCTTC. It encodes CASSYSYLGAYGYTF. The chain recombines TRBV6-5 with TRBJ1-2; the D gene is possibly TRBD1 (5 bases). Trimming cost V 0 bases and J 4 bases, with 12 bases left between them. This CDR3 comprises 15 residues. Germline V gives CDR1 MNHEY, CDR2 SVGAGI.

The CDR3 nucleotides read TGTGCCAGCAGCCCTGCGGGGACAGGGGTTAATTCACCCCTCCACTTT. This translates into CASSPAGTGVNSPLHF. V gene TRBV7-9 combines with J gene TRBJ1-6; 10 nucleotides agree with TRBD1. The germline CDR1 and CDR2 sequences are SEHNR and FQNEAQ (reference sequence). The CDR3 extends over 16 amino acids. V dropped 5 bases and J dropped 6; count of bases not matched to a gene: 7.

This sequence joins TRBV20-1 and TRBJ1-2; D possibly corresponds to TRBD1 (6 bases). Trimming shortened V by 6 bases and J by 0 bases, and 17 bases separated the two germline ends. The CDR3 is 15 residues long. Germline V lookup: CDR1 DFQATT, CDR2 SNEGSKA (reference sequence). The CDR3 DNA follows: TGCAGTGCCAGCCCCCGAACAGGGTCTAACTATGGCTACACCTTC. Its protein product is CSASPRTGSNYGYTF.

This clonotype was observed once. The rearrangement links TRBV27 to TRBJ2-3; D unclear. Per germline, CDR1 MNHEY and CDR2 SMNVEV (reference sequence). Trimming stripped 5 bases from V and 4 bases from J, with 13 bases between. The CDR3 spans 14 residues. CDR3 DNA sequence: TGTGCCAGCAGTAGGTTTGGGCGAGCAGATACGCAGTATTTT. It is translated as CASSRFGRADTQYF.

The chain is built from TRBV27 and TRBJ1-1; 7 bases fit TRBD1. J gave up 1 base and V 6 bases, and 8 bases lay outside the gene matches. Germline V lookup: CDR1 MNHEY, CDR2 SMNVEV (reference sequence). The CDR3 spans 15 residues. The CDR3 loop reads CASRLGRTGNTEAFF. The DNA of the CDR3 is TGTGCCAGCAGATTGGGACGGACAGGGAACACTGAAGCTTTCTTT.

V usage is TRBV19 and J usage is TRBJ1-1; no clear D gene. The length of the CDR3 is 13 residues. The V gene's germline CDR1 is LNHDA and CDR2 SQIVND (reference sequence). Trimming left V 6 bases short and J 1 base short, with 9 bases between. The CDR3 DNA follows: TGTGCCAGTAGATCAGAAGCGAACACTGAAGCTTTCTTT. Translating it yields CASRSEANTEAFF.

This clonotype turned up a few times. The rearrangement links TRBV6-1 to TRBJ1-1, with TRBD1 matching 10 bases. In germline, CDR1 is MNHNS, CDR2 SASEGT. CDR3 size: 15 residues. V was clipped by 7 bases and J by 0 bases; unmatched bases: 5. CDR3 region: CASTQGQGMNTEAFF. CDR3 DNA: TGTGCCAGCACCCAGGGACAGGGGATGAACACTGAAGCTTTCTTT.

This chain connects TRBV28 to TRBJ1-3; 7 bases map to TRBD1. V shed 7 bases and J 0 bases; nucleotides not matched to a gene: 12. The CDR3 contains 17 residues. Germline lookup yields CDR1 MDHEN and CDR2 SYDVKM. DNA for the CDR3: TGTGCCAGCACCTCCTTAGGGGCAGGGGGCTCTGGAAACACCATATATTTT. This encodes CASTSLGAGGSGNTIYF.

The J gene is TRBJ1-5, the V gene TRBV10-3; D unclear. The CDR3 is 16 amino acids. Germline V lookup: CDR1 ENHRY, CDR2 SYGVKD. V lost 3 bases and J lost 4, with 16 bases in between. The CDR3 protein is CAISETAARQNQPQHF. The CDR3 DNA reads TGTGCCATCAGTGAAACCGCGGCAAGGCAAAATCAGCCCCAGCATTTT.

The chain uses TRBV2 and TRBJ2-7, with 11 nucleotides matching TRBD1. This CDR3 region has 15 residues. Germline V gene data show CDR1 as SNHLY and CDR2 as FYNNEI. With V trimmed by 6 bases and J by 2 bases, 6 bases remained unmatched. CDR3 bases: TGTGCCAGCAGAGGACAGGGGGCCCTGGCCTACGAGCAGTACTTC. Encoded protein: CASRGQGALAYEQYF.

The chain employs TRBV7-8 and TRBJ2-2; TRBD1 is a possible D gene (5 bases). There are 15 residues in the CDR3. Germline loops: CDR1 SGHVS, CDR2 FQNEAQ. Trimming removed 3 bases from V and 2 bases from J, with 10 bases in between. This CDR3 is CASSFRRVNTGELFF. In nucleotides, the CDR3 is TGTGCCAGCAGCTTCCGCAGGGTCAACACCGGGGAGCTGTTTTTT.

This chain links TRBV18 with TRBJ2-1; 9 nucleotides line up with TRBD2. This CDR3 spans 17 amino acids. The V gene's germline CDR1 is KGHSH and CDR2 LQKENI. Trimming took 6 bases from V and 0 from J; bases not matched to a gene: 9. The CDR3 loop reads CASSRRLAESSYNEQFF. As DNA, the CDR3 is TGTGCCAGCTCCCGCCGACTAGCGGAGAGCTCCTACAATGAGCAGTTCTTC.

The rearrangement joins TRBV28 to TRBJ2-6; D is uncertain. Trimming left V 2 bases short and J 7 bases short, with 15 bases between. Germline lookup yields CDR1 MDHEN and CDR2 SYDVKM. The CDR3 has 16 residues. The CDR3 DNA follows: TGTGCCAGCAGTTTAGGGCCCAGCGCAAGTGCCAACGTCCTGACTTTC. This codes for CASSLGPSASANVLTF.

Comment on this clonotype: At one of its ends the junction is not consistent with the germline gene, which may arise from a read error. The chain recombines TRBV2 with TRBJ1-5; D call uncertain. The CDR3 contains 13 residues. CDR1 is SNHLY and CDR2 is FYNNEI in the germline V gene. The CDR3 DNA reads TGTGCCAGCAGGGAAGCGTGGAATCAGCCCCAGCATTTT. This codes for CASREAWNQPQHF.

This sequence joins TRBV7-9 and TRBJ1-2; TRBD1 agrees at 9 bases. Trimming removed 3 bases from V and 8 bases from J; junction bases left unmatched: 16. Germline CDR1 reads SEHNR; CDR2 reads FQNEAQ (reference sequence). This CDR3 comprises 17 residues. CDR3 region: CASSFQFTYRGLMGYTF. The CDR3, as DNA: TGTGCCAGCAGCTTTCAATTTACGTACAGGGGGCTGATGGGCTACACCTTC.

This clonotype has only one observation. The chain is built from TRBV6-2 or TRBV6-3 and TRBJ2-7, with D maybe TRBD2 (5 bases). CDR3 length equals 17 residues. Germline values: CDR1 MNHEY, CDR2 SVGEGT. V was cut by 2 bases and J by 2 bases, with 19 bases left in between. The CDR3: CASSYPLGGSVTYEQYF. The CDR3 DNA reads as TGTGCCAGCAGTTACCCCCTTGGCGGGTCGGTAACCTACGAGCAGTACTTC.

The chain has TRBV6-4 and TRBJ2-5; D gene uncertain. Germline CDR1 MRHNA, CDR2 SNTAGT. The V and J ends lost 3 bases and 5 bases respectively, with 7 bases between them. The CDR3 is made up of 12 amino acids. DNA for the CDR3: TGTGCCAGCAGTGAACCAGCGGAGACCCAGTACTTC. Translating it yields CASSEPAETQYF.